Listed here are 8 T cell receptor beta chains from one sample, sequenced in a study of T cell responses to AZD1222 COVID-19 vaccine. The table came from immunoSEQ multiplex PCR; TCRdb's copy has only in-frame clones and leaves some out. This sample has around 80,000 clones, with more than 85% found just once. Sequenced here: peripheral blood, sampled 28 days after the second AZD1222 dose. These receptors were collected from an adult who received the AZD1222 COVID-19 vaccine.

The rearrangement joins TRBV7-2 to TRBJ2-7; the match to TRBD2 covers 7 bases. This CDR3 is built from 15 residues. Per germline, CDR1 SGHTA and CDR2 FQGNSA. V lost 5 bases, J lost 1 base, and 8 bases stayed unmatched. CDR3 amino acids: CASSRDYVGSYEQYF. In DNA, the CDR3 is TGTGCCAGCAGCCGGGACTACGTAGGGTCCTACGAGCAGTACTTC. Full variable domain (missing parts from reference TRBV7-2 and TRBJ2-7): GAGVSQSPSNKVTEKGKDVELRCDPISGHTALYWYRQSLGQGLEFLIYFQGNSAPDKSGLPSDRFSAERTGGSVSTLTIQRTQQEDSAVYLCASSRDYVGSYEQYFGPGTRLTVT.

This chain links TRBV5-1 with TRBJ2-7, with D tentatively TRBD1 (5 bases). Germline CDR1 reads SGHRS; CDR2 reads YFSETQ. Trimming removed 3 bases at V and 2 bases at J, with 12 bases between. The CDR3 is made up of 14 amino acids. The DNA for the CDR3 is TGCGCCAGCAGCTCGCTGGACACTCCCTACGAGCAGTACTTC. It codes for CASSSLDTPYEQYF.

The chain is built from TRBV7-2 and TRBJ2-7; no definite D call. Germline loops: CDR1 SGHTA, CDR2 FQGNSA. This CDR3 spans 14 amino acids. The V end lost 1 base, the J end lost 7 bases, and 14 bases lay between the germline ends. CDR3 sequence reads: CASSLEDGLIEQYF. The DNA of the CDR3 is TGTGCCAGCAGCTTAGAGGATGGGTTGATTGAGCAGTACTTC.

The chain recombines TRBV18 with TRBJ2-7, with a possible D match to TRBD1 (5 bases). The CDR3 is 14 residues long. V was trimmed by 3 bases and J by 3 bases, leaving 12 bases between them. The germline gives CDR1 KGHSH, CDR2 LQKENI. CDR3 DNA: TGTGCCAGCTCACCGACAGTGACCCTCTACGAGCAGTACTTC. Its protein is CASSPTVTLYEQYF.

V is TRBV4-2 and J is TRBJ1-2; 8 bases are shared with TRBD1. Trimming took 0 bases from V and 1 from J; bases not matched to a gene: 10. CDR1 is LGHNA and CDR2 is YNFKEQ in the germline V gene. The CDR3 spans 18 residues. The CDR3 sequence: CASSQEGDRPYFNYGYTF. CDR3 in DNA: TGTGCCAGCAGCCAAGAGGGGGACAGGCCTTACTTTAACTATGGCTACACCTTC.

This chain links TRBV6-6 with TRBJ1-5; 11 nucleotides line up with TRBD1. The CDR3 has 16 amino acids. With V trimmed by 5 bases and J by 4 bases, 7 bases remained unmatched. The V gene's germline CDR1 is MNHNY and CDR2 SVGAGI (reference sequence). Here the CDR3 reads CASSHRDRGGNQPQHF. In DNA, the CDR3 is TGTGCCAGCAGTCACAGGGACAGGGGGGGAAATCAGCCCCAGCATTTT.

In DNA, the CDR3 is TGTGCCAGCAACGTACAGGGTTTTGAAGCTTTCTTT. Translating gives CASNVQGFEAFF. The chain links TRBV28 to TRBJ1-1, with D perhaps matching TRBD1 (6 bases). Trimming removed 7 bases at V and 7 bases at J, with 13 bases between. This CDR3 contains 12 residues. Germline loops: CDR1 MDHEN, CDR2 SYDVKM.

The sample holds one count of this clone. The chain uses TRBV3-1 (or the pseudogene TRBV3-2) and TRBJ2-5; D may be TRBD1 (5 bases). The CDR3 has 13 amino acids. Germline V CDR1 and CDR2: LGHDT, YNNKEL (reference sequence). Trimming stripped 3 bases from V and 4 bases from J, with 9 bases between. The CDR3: CASSQDRGETQYF. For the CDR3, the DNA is TGTGCCAGCAGCCAGGATAGGGGAGAGACCCAGTACTTC.